The source of this T cell receptor (beta chain) is a study of response to subunit inactivated influenza vaccine. This clonotype was seen at least ten times. Germline V gene lookup returns CDR1 LGHDT and CDR2 YNNKEL (reference sequence). The CDR3 is made up of 14 amino acids. V was pared by 4 bases and J by 5 bases, with 14 bases between. TCRdb itself ran the RT-PCR reads through MiXCR, one entry per CDR3 protein. This sample has approximately 500,000 distinct CDR3 sequences, with roughly a quarter found just once. The same data also went into a second study, on T cells expressing NK-cell markers. From that report: Production of TCR beta cDNA relied on 5'RACE template switching with UMIs. Researchers report these clonotypes also headed the CD3+CD56-NKG2C+ fraction in a handful of donors.

The origin of this receptor is a man aged 50 or older who received an inactivated influenza vaccine. V gene TRBV3-1 combines with J gene TRBJ1-2, with D possibly TRBD1 on 5 matching bases. The sequences come from CD4+ T cells sorted from PBMCs, collected 12 days after vaccination. The CDR3 DNA reads TGTGCCAGCAGCCTTGGGACGGTCCCTTATGGCTACACCTTC. This gives the protein CASSLGTVPYGYTF.